This passage covers 18 T cell receptor beta chains from one sample sequenced in a study of blood T cell repertoires in COVID-19. The data were produced by immunoSEQ multiplex PCR, yet TCRdb's version contains in-frame clones alone and is incomplete. The data contain 95,000 to 110,000 clones, about 87% of them singletons. The specimen was peripheral blood. The receptor set was obtained from a human donor in a cohort sampled during active or convalescent COVID-19.

This clone was seen only once. The chain has TRBV12-5 and TRBJ1-1; 9 bases map to TRBD1. The CDR3 is 16 residues long. Germline values: CDR1 LGHNT, CDR2 FRNRAP. With V trimmed by 1 base and J by 3 bases, 6 bases remained unmatched. CDR3: CASGLARGTGYTEAFF. CDR3 in DNA: TGTGCTAGTGGTTTGGCCCGCGGGACAGGGTACACTGAAGCTTTCTTT.

The rearrangement links TRBV11-3 to TRBJ1-1; D may be TRBD1 (5 bases). The CDR3 is 15 amino acids. The germline gives CDR1 SGHNT, CDR2 YENEEA. Between the trimmed V and J ends, which lost 4 bases and 0 bases, there was a span of 12 bases. The CDR3 loop reads CASSSPGLLNTEAFF. CDR3 nucleotide sequence: TGTGCCAGCAGCTCTCCGGGACTACTGAACACTGAAGCTTTCTTT.

The chain recombines TRBV5-1 with TRBJ2-5; D is uncertain. With 2 bases removed from V and 4 bases from J, the gap between germline ends came to 12 bases. Germline loops: CDR1 SGHRS, CDR2 YFSETQ. There are 14 residues in the CDR3. The CDR3 loop is CASSFEAGRETQYF. In DNA form, the CDR3 reads TGCGCCAGCAGCTTTGAGGCCGGCCGAGAGACCCAGTACTTC.

This sequence joins TRBV19 and TRBJ2-7; TRBD1 might be the D (6 bases). Per the germline V gene, CDR1 is LNHDA and CDR2 is SQIVND (reference sequence). This CDR3 spans 15 amino acids. The germline V and J ends were trimmed by 1 base and 0 bases, with 10 bases remaining between them. The CDR3 DNA sequence: TGTGCCAGTAGTATAGGAGGGACATACTCCTACGAGCAGTACTTC. This translates into CASSIGGTYSYEQYF.

V is TRBV11-2 and J is TRBJ2-2, with 8 bases matching TRBD1. The CDR3 covers 18 residues. CDR1 is SGHAT and CDR2 is FQNNGV in the germline V gene. V lost 5 bases and J lost 0; bases outside the gene matches: 11. The DNA for the CDR3 is TGTGCCAGCAGCGAGCGGACAGGGTTTGGGGCGAACACCGGGGAGCTGTTTTTT. This gives the protein CASSERTGFGANTGELFF.

V and J are TRBV29-1 and TRBJ1-1; 8 bases fit TRBD1. The CDR3 has 12 amino acids. Trimming at V came to 8 bases and at J to 4 bases, leaving 6 bases not matched to a gene. Germline-derived CDR1 and CDR2 are SQVTM and ANQGSEA. The CDR3: CSFNRGGTEAFF. In nucleotides, the CDR3 is TGCAGCTTTAACAGGGGGGGCACTGAAGCTTTCTTT. Filled out from reference TRBV29-1 and TRBJ1-1, the complete variable domain reads SAVISQKPSRDICQRGTSLTIQCQVDSQVTMMFWYRQQPGQSLTLIATANQGSEATYESGFVIDKFPISRPNLTFSTLTVSNMSPEDSSIYLCSFNRGGTEAFFGQGTRLTVV.

In its sample, this clone was seen a few times. The chain has TRBV7-9 and TRBJ1-2; D is possibly TRBD1 (5 bases). The CDR3 is 14 residues long. Trimming shortened V by 5 bases and J by 5 bases, and 15 bases separated the two germline ends. Germline CDR1 reads SEHNR; CDR2 reads FQNEAQ (reference sequence). The CDR3 spells CASSPLGGTYGYTF. CDR3 bases: TGTGCCAGCAGCCCCCTCGGGGGGACTTATGGCTACACCTTC.

The chain links TRBV21-1 to TRBJ2-3; whether TRBD1, the table's D call, matches the DNA was not checked. TRBV21-1 is an annotated pseudogene. The CDR3 has 16 residues. The CDR3 region is CASSKPTDCSTDTQYF. The CDR3 DNA follows: TGTGCCAGCAGCAAACCGACAGACTGCAGCACAGATACGCAGTATTTT.

The CDR3 region has the DNA TGCAGCGTTGCAAGCGGGGGGTTCAACACCGGGGAGCTGTTTTTT. This sequence encodes CSVASGGFNTGELFF. The rearrangement links TRBV29-1 to TRBJ2-2, with 9 bases fitting TRBD2. V lost 4 bases to trimming and J lost 2 bases; unmatched junction nucleotides: 5. CDR3 length: 15 residues. Per germline, CDR1 SQVTM and CDR2 ANQGSEA.

The chain employs TRBV18 and TRBJ1-2; D is undetermined. Looked up from germline, CDR1 is KGHSH and CDR2 is LQKENI. V shed 3 bases and J shed 4 bases, with 9 bases lying between them. The CDR3 has 13 residues. CDR3 nucleotides: TGTGCCAGCTCACCCCGGTCGGGCTATGGCTACACCTTC. Its translation is CASSPRSGYGYTF.

The J gene is TRBJ2-5, the V gene TRBV7-2; possibly TRBD1 for D (5 bases). The CDR3 totals 13 residues. V was pared by 4 bases and J by 5 bases, with 11 bases between. From germline, CDR1 is SGHTA and CDR2 FQGNSA. The CDR3 nucleotides are TGTGCCAGCAGCTCCCCAGGGCGGGAGACCCAGTACTTC. Encoded protein: CASSSPGRETQYF.

This sequence joins TRBV3-1 (or the pseudogene TRBV3-2) and TRBJ2-2; 7 bases are a match to TRBD2. Per germline, CDR1 LGHDT and CDR2 YNNKEL (reference sequence). After removal of 9 bases from V and 1 base from J, the junction contained 8 bases not matched to a gene. CDR3 length: 15 residues. CDR3 sequence: CASRDYRMNTGELFF. The DNA for the CDR3 is TGTGCCAGTAGGGACTACAGAATGAACACCGGGGAGCTGTTTTTT.

This clone has only a few counts. The chain couples TRBV7-7 to TRBJ2-2; possible D gene TRBD1, 6 bases. This CDR3 is 16 amino acids long. Per germline, CDR1 SSHAT and CDR2 FNYEAQ (reference sequence). The ends were cut back, 5 bases at V and 3 bases at J, with 16 bases in the middle. The CDR3 sequence is CASSTAQGSHTGELFF. CDR3 DNA: TGTGCCAGCAGCACGGCCCAGGGGAGCCACACCGGGGAGCTGTTTTTT.

The gene calls are TRBV19 and TRBJ1-3; 9 bases line up with TRBD1. With V trimmed by 5 bases and J by 6 bases, 11 bases remained unmatched. Germline V gene lookup returns CDR1 LNHDA and CDR2 SQIVND (reference sequence). The CDR3 spans 16 residues. CDR3 residues: CASSPLRTGDLNTIYF. Written as DNA, the CDR3 is TGTGCCAGTAGTCCCCTCAGGACAGGGGATTTAAACACCATATATTTT.

The chain joins TRBV19 to TRBJ2-1; unclear D gene. This CDR3 spans 13 amino acids. Germline V gives CDR1 LNHDA, CDR2 SQIVND (reference sequence). Between the trimmed V and J ends, which lost 4 bases and 10 bases, there was a span of 14 bases. The CDR3 here is CASSTPPTREQFF. For the CDR3, the DNA is TGTGCCAGTAGTACCCCTCCGACTCGGGAGCAGTTCTTC.

The V gene is TRBV6-5, the J gene TRBJ2-2; the match to TRBD1 covers 8 bases. The germline V gene has CDR1 MNHEY and CDR2 SVGAGI. J lost 8 bases, V lost 6 bases, and 11 bases had no gene match. The CDR3 spans 15 residues. CDR3 loop: CASRAQGATSGELFF. In DNA form, the CDR3 reads TGTGCCAGCAGAGCCCAGGGGGCGACTTCTGGGGAGCTGTTTTTT.

The chain is built from TRBV19 and TRBJ2-7; possible D gene TRBD1, 6 bases. Germline CDR1 and CDR2: LNHDA and SQIVND (reference sequence). The CDR3 has 13 residues. V shed 1 base and J shed 6 bases, with 10 bases lying between them. The CDR3 reads CASSIAQGFEQYF. The CDR3 DNA is TGTGCCAGTAGTATAGCACAGGGCTTCGAGCAGTACTTC.

J is TRBJ2-7 and V is TRBV3-1 (or the pseudogene TRBV3-2); TRBD1 might be the D (5 bases). Trimming stripped 0 bases from V and 3 bases from J, with 15 bases between. Germline assignment: CDR1 LGHDT and CDR2 YNNKEL (reference sequence). The CDR3 has 16 amino acids. CDR3 in DNA: TGTGCCAGCAGCCAAGATCAGGGCAGAGGATGCTACGAGCAGTACTTC. This codes for CASSQDQGRGCYEQYF.